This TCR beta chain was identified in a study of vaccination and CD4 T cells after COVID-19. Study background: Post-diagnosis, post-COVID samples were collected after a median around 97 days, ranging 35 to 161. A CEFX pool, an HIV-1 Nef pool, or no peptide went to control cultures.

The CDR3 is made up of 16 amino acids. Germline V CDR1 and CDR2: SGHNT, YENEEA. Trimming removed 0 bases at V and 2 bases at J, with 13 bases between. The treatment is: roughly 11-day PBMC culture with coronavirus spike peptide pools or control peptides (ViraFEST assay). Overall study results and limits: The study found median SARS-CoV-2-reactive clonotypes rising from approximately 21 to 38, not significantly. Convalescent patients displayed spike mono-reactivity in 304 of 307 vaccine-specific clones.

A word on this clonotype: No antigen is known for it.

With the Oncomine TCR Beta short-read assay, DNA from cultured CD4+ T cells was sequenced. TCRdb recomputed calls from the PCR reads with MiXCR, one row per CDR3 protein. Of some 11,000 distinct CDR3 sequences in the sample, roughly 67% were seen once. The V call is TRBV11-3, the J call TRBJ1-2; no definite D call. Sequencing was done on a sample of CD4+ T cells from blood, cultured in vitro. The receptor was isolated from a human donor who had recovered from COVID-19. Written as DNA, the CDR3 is TGTGCCAGCAGCTTAGAGGGCAGGAATGGGAACTATGGCTACACCTTC. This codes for CASSLEGRNGNYGYTF.